Listed below are T cell receptor beta chains from one sample, sequenced in a study of T cell clones after liver transplantation. Repertoires were generated with immunoSEQ multiplex PCR, while TCRdb's copy carries only in-frame clones and drops some. Among some 70,000 clones listed, 90% were seen once. Sequences were derived from CD4+ T cells from blood, sampled before liver transplant. Receptors originate from a human donor who received a liver transplant. CDR3s leave out the opening cysteine and the closing phenylalanine or tryptophan. Each record gives: CDR3 protein, V gene.

CDR3 protein: ASSSTTSGKYEQY
V gene: TRBV7-9

CDR3 protein: ASSAEADGYT
V gene: TRBV2

CDR3 protein: ASMGLETQY
V gene: TRBV28

CDR3 protein: ASSLISAGSNTGELF
V gene: TRBV7-3

CDR3 protein: ASSSSSYSYEQY
V gene: TRBV5-5

CDR3 protein: ASSTRTGVETQY
V gene: TRBV7-2

CDR3 protein: ASRLAGRANEQF
V gene: TRBV27

CDR3 protein: ASSLVENTEAF
V gene: TRBV7-9

CDR3 protein: ASSRKVSTDTQY
V gene: TRBV7-9

CDR3 protein: ASRELAGNEQF
V gene: TRBV27

CDR3 protein: ASGGSGYQPQH
V gene: TRBV12-5

CDR3 protein: AISPSGGDYGYT
V gene: TRBV10-3

CDR3 protein: AWTGPNIWLNTEAF
V gene: TRBV30

CDR3 protein: ASSPRLGEGEQF
V gene: TRBV6-4

CDR3 protein: ASSDEGTGTQY
V gene: TRBV6-4

CDR3 protein: SAGQAF
V gene: TRBV20-1

CDR3 protein: ASSLGLAYSYEQY
V gene: TRBV7-2

CDR3 protein: ASRRGNPYEQY
V gene: TRBV6-5

CDR3 protein: ASHPGQSTDTQY
V gene: TRBV28

CDR3 protein: ASSQSGGNTIY
V gene: TRBV4-2

CDR3 protein: ASSPQGSGEQY
V gene: TRBV13

CDR3 protein: SVEGGGENIQY
V gene: TRBV29-1

CDR3 protein: ASSRQDGYGYT
V gene: TRBV5-5

CDR3 protein: ASSISGTGFADTQY
V gene: TRBV9

CDR3 protein: ATGNTGYEQY
V gene: TRBV19

CDR3 protein: SVEELGTSGSQDTQY
V gene: TRBV29-1

CDR3 protein: ASSSGPQETQY
V gene: TRBV5-1

CDR3 protein: ASSLGPGQHEQY
V gene: TRBV2

CDR3 protein: ASSRDWNTYEQY
V gene: TRBV7-2

CDR3 protein: ASSRESSGWLYNEQF
V gene: TRBV5-1

CDR3 protein: ASSLSTVAGNEKLF
V gene: TRBV28